This TCR beta chain derives from a study of blood T cells in healthy people across ages. This clonotype was picked up a small number of times. Sample-barcoded 5' priming and a J-beta primer mix drove a second PCR of about 6 to 11 cycles. TCRdb independently ran MiXCR on the 5' RACE reads; one entry per CDR3 protein. The data show about 1.7 million distinct CDR3 sequences, roughly 30% seen once. This CDR3 is built from 16 residues. Per germline, CDR1 SGHTA and CDR2 FQGTGA. Trimming left V 3 bases short and J 2 bases short, with 15 bases between. Sample: blood. The sequence came from a woman aged 25-40 years in good health. The rearrangement uses TRBV7-3 and TRBJ2-3, with D possibly being TRBD2 (5 bases). CDR3 DNA: TGTGCCAGCAGCTTGGCGGGCACACTCTTCACAGATACGCAGTATTTT. This codes for CASSLAGTLFTDTQYF. Full variable domain (rest looked up from reference TRBV7-3 and TRBJ2-3): GAGVSQTPSNKVTEKGKYVELRCDPISGHTALYWYRQSLGQGPEFLIYFQGTGAADDSGLPNDRFFAVRPEGSVSTLKIQRTERGDSAVYLCASSLAGTLFTDTQYFGPGTRLTVL.